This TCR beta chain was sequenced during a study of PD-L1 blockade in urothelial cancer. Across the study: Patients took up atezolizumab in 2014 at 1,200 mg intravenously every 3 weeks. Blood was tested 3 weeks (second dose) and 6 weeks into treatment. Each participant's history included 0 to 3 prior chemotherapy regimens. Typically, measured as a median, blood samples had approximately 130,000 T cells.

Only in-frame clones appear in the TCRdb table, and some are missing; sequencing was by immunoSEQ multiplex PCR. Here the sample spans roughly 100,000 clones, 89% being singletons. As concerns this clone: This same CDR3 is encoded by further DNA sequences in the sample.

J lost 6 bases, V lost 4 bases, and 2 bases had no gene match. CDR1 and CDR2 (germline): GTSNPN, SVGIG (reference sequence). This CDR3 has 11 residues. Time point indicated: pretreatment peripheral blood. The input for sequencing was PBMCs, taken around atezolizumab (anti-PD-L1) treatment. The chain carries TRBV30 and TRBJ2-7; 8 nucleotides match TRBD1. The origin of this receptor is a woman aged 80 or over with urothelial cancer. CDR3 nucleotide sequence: TGTGCCTGGACGACAGGGGTCGAGCAGTACTTC. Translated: CAWTTGVEQYF.